Only one count was recorded for the clone carrying this TCR beta chain. The antigen is unknown. Every isolated RNA sample was fully reverse transcribed, so sequencing captured expressed TCRB transcripts. Only in-frame clones appear in the TCRdb table, and some are missing; sequencing was by immunoSEQ multiplex PCR. Among 160,000 or so clones listed, roughly 65% were seen once. The sample is drawn from a study of beta chain features in type 1 diabetes. The study, taken as a whole, reports: In all four CD4+ subsets, TCRB CDR3 length was significantly, moderately reduced in type 1 diabetes. Type 1 diabetes patients had fewer VDJ junction insertions and more deletions.

CDR3 size: 14 residues. Germline loops: CDR1 SGHTA, CDR2 FQGNSA. The germline V and J ends were trimmed by 1 base and 4 bases, with 10 bases remaining between them. The sample was naive CD4+ T cells from blood. This clonotype originated in a man in his thirties or forties with type 1 diabetes. The J gene is TRBJ1-2, the V gene TRBV7-2; tentative D call: TRBD1 (5 bases). The chain's CDR3 is CASSLGQSLYGYTF. The CDR3, as DNA: TGTGCCAGCAGCTTAGGACAGTCTCTCTATGGCTACACCTTC.